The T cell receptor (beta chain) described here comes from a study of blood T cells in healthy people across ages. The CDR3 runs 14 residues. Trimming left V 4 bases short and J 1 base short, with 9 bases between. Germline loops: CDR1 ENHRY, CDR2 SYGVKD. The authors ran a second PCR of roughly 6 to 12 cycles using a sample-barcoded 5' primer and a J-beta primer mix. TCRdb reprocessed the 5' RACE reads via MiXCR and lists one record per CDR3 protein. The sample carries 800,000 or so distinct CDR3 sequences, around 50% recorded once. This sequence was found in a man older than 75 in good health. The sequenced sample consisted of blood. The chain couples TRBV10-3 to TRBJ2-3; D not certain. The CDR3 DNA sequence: TGTGCCATCAGTGCTGGTCGCCGCACAGATACGCAGTATTTT. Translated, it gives CAISAGRRTDTQYF.